The 3 T cell receptor beta chains presented below share a single source sample, sequenced in a study of human T cells and chemical hapten exposure (dated by TCRdb to the early 2020s). The time point label, as the study defines it: patch test 1, 2 weeks after DPC sensitization. This specimen's treatment or condition label, per the study, means: therapeutic diphenylcyclopropenone sensitization with weekly scalp DPC. Libraries were prepared through RACE. The listed sequencing device is NextSeq 500. In TCRdb, the public reads were trimmed at Q25 with fastp and aligned with MiXCR, with productive beta chains retained. Rows matching on CDR3 protein sequence are summarized as one entry with the most common DNA and genes. The sample includes around 75,000 distinct CDR3 sequences, with 12% observed a single time. In total, the top ten clones hold approximately 3.7% of the sample. The sample here was whole blood, taken in connection with sensitization to the hapten diphenylcyclopropenone (DPC). Receptors originate from a woman in her fifties or sixties with alopecia areata. Some clones in this sample may be carry-over from other donors' samples.

Regarding this clonotype: Since a much larger clone is just one base distant, this may be a read error. The J gene is TRBJ2-1, the V gene TRBV5-1; TRBD1 matches 7 bases. CDR3 length equals 14 residues. Germline values: CDR1 SGHRS, CDR2 YFSETQ. The chain's CDR3 is CVSSLLQGTNEQFF. In DNA, the CDR3 is TGCGTCAGCAGCTTGTTACAGGGGACCAATGAGCAGTTCTTC.

This clonotype was observed at least ten times. The V gene is TRBV3-1, the J gene TRBJ1-5, with 10 bases fitting TRBD1. Germline assignment: CDR1 LGHDT and CDR2 YNNKEL (reference sequence). Trimming removed 5 bases from V and 7 bases from J; junction bases left unmatched: 5. The CDR3 is 14 amino acids. The CDR3 region is CASSGGTGVQPQHF. CDR3 coding DNA: TGTGCCAGCAGCGGGGGGACAGGGGTGCAGCCCCAGCATTTT. Using reference TRBV3-1 and TRBJ1-5 for the parts outside the CDR3, the full variable domain is DTAVSQTPKYLVTQMGNDKSIKCEQNLGHDTMYWYKQDSKKFLKIMFSYNNKELIINETVPNRFSPKSPDKAHLNLHINSLELGDSAVYFCASSGGTGVQPQHFGDGTRLSIL.

This clonotype was seen a few times. The CDR3 nucleotides read TGTGCCAGCAGTGAAGCGGGACAGACCAATCAGCCCCAGCATTTT. As protein: CASSEAGQTNQPQHF. The V and J genes are TRBV2 and TRBJ1-5; the match to TRBD1 covers 7 bases. The CDR3 runs to 15 residues. J lost 3 bases, V lost 0 bases, and 2 bases had no gene match. Per the germline V gene, CDR1 is SNHLY and CDR2 is FYNNEI.